This T cell receptor beta chain was captured in a study of blood T cells in healthy people across ages. This clonotype occurred many times. Combining a sample-barcoded 5' primer with a J-beta primer mix, a second PCR ran for roughly 7 to 11 cycles. One entry per CDR3 protein results from TCRdb running MiXCR on the 5' RACE reads. The table records about 640,000 distinct CDR3 sequences, 25% to 30% of them present only once. V gave up 5 bases and J gave up 2 bases; unmatched junction bases: 6. Germline V CDR1 and CDR2: MNHEY, SVGEGT. The CDR3 is 16 residues long. Sequencing used blood. This TCR derives from a woman of 80 years or more in good health. The rearrangement links TRBV6-2 or TRBV6-3 to TRBJ2-6, with TRBD1 matching 7 bases. The CDR3: CASSNRGMTGANVLTF. CDR3 DNA sequence: TGTGCCAGCAGTAACAGGGGAATGACTGGGGCCAACGTCCTGACTTTC.